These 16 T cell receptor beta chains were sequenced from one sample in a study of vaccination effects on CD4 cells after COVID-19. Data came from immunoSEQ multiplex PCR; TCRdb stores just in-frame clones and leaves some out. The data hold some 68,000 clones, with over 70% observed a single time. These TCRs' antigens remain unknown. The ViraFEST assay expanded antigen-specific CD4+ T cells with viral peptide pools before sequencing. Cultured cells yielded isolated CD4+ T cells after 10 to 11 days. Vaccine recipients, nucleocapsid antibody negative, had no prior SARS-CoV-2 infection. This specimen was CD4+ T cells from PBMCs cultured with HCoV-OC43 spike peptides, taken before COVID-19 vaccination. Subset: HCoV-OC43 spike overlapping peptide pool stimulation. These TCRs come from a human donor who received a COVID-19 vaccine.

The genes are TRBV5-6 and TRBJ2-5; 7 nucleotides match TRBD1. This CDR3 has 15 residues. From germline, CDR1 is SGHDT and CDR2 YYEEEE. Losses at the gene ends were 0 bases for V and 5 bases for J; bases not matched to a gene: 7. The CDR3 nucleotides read TGTGCCAGCAGCTTGGGACAGGGAAGGAGGGAGACCCAGTACTTC. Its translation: CASSLGQGRRETQYF. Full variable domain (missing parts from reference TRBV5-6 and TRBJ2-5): DAGVTQSPTHLIKTRGQQVTLRCSPKSGHDTVSWYQQALGQGPQFIFQYYEEEERQRGNFPDRFSGHQFPNYSSELNVNALLLGDSALYLCASSLGQGRRETQYFGPGTRLLVL.

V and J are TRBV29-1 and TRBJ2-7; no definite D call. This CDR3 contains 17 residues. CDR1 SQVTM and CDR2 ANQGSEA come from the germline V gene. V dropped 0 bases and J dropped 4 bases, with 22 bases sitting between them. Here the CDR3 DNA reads TGCAGCGTTGAAGATTTGGATAGGAGACTTACAGTTTACGAGCAGTACGTC. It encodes CSVEDLDRRLTVYEQYV.

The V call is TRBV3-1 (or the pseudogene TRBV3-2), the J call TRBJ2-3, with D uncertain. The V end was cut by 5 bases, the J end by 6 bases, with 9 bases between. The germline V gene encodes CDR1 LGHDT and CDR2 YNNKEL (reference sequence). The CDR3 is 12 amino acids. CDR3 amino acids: CASSELADTQYF. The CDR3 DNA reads TGTGCCAGCAGCGAATTAGCCGATACGCAGTATTTT.

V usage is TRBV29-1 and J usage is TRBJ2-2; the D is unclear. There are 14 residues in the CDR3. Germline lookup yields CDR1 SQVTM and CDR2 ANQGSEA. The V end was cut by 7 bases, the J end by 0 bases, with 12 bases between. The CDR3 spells CSASPLTNTGELFF. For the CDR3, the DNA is TGCAGCGCTAGTCCCCTGACGAACACCGGGGAGCTGTTTTTT.

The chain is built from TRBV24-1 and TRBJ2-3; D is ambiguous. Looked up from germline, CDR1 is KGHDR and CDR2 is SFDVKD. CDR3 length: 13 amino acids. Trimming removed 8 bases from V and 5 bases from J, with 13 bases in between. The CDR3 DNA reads TGTGCCACCAACGATGATAATATAGATACGCAGTATTTT. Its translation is CATNDDNIDTQYF.

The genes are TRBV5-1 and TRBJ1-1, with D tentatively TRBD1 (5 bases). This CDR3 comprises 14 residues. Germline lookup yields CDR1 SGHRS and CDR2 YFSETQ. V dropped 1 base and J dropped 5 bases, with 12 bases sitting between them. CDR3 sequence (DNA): TGCGCCAGCAGCTTGTATGGCAGGGAGACTGAAGCTTTCTTT. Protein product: CASSLYGRETEAFF.

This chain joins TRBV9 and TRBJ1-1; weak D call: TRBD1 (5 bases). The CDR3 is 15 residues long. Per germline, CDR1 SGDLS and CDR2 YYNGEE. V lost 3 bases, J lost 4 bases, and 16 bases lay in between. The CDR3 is CASSAIGGKGTEAFF. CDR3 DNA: TGTGCCAGCAGCGCGATTGGGGGGAAGGGCACTGAAGCTTTCTTT.

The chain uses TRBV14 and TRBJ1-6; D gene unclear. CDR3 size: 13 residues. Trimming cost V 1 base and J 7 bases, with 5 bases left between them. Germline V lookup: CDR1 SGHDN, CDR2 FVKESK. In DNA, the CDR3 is TGTGCCAGCAGCCAAGTACCGAATTCACCCCTCCACTTT. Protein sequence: CASSQVPNSPLHF.

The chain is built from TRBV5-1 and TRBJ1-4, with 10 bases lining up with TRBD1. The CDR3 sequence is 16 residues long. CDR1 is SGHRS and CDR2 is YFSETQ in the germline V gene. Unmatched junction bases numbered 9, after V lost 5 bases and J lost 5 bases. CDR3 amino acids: CASRSLPGQGNEKLFF. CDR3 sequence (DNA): TGCGCCAGCAGATCTCTTCCGGGACAGGGGAATGAAAAACTGTTTTTT.

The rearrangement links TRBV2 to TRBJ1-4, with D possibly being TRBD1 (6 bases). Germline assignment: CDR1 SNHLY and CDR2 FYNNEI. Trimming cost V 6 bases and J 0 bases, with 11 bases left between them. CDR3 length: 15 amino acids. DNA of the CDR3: TGTGCCAGCAGGAGACAGGCTGCAACTAATGAAAAACTGTTTTTT. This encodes CASRRQAATNEKLFF. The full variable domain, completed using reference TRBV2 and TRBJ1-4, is EPEVTQTPSHQVTQMGQEVILRCVPISNHLYFYWYRQILGQKVEFLVSFYNNEISEKSEIFDDQFSVERPDGSNFTLKIRSTKLEDSAMYFCASRRQAATNEKLFFGSGTQLSVL.

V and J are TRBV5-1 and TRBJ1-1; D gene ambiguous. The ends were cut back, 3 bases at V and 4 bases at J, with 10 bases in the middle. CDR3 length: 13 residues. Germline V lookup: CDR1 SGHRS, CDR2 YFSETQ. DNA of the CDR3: TGCGCCAGCAGCTGGGAGGCCCCCACTGAAGCTTTCTTT. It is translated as CASSWEAPTEAFF.

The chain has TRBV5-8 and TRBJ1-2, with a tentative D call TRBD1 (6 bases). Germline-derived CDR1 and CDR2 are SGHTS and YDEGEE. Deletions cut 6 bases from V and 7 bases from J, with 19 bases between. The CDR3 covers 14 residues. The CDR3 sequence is CASTEQGTSGGYTF. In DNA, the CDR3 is TGTGCCAGCACCGAACAGGGTACTTCGGGTGGCTACACCTTC.

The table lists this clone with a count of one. CDR3 sequence: CASSLGGARVGEKLFF. CDR3 nucleotide sequence: TGTGCCAGCAGCTTAGGTGGGGCCAGGGTGGGTGAAAAACTGTTTTTT. J is TRBJ1-4 and V is TRBV7-2, with D possibly TRBD1 on 5 matching bases. The CDR3 covers 16 residues. CDR1 is SGHTA, CDR2 FQGNSA, per germline. The V and J ends lost 1 base and 7 bases respectively, with 16 bases between them. Variable domain in full (rest from reference TRBV7-2 and TRBJ1-4): GAGVSQSPSNKVTEKGKDVELRCDPISGHTALYWYRQSLGQGLEFLIYFQGNSAPDKSGLPSDRFSAERTGGSVSTLTIQRTQQEDSAVYLCASSLGGARVGEKLFFGSGTQLSVL.

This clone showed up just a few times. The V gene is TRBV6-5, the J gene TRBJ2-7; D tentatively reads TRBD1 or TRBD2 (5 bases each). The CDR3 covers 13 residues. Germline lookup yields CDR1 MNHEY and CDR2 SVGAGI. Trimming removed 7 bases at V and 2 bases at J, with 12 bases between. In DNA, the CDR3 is TGTGCCAGCATCGCAACGGGGCCCTACGAGCAGTACGTC. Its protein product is CASIATGPYEQYV.

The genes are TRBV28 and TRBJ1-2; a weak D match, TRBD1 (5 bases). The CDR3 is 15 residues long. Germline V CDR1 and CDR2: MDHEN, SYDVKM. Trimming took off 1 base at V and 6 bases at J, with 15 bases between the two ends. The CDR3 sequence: CASSLSAGWQHGYTF. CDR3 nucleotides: TGTGCCAGCAGTTTATCCGCAGGGTGGCAGCATGGCTACACCTTC.

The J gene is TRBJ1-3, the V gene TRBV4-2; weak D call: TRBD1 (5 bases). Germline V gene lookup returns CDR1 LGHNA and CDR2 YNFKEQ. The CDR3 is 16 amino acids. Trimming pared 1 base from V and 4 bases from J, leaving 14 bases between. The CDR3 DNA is TGTGCCAGCAGCCAAGTAGGGGACCCAGGGGGAAACACCATATATTTT. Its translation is CASSQVGDPGGNTIYF.